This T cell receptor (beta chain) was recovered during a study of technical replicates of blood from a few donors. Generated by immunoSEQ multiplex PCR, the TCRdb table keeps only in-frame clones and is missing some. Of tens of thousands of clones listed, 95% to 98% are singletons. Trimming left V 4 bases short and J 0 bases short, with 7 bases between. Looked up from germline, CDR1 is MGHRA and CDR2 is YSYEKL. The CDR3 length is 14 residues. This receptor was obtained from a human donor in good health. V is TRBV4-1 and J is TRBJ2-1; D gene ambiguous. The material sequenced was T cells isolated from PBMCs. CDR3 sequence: CASSLRGSYNEQFF. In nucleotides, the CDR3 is TGCGCCAGCAGCCTCCGAGGCTCCTACAATGAGCAGTTCTTC.